This T cell receptor beta chain appears in the sequencing data of a study of STAT3 mutations in large granular lymphocyte leukemia. Across the study: Over half of T-LGLL patients had one or more immunosuppressive regimens.

Study-level results: Some patients had dominant TCR clones larger than their STAT3 mutant burden. In T-cell large granular lymphocyte leukemia, about half of patients showed multiple immunodominant subclonotypes. Clonal expansion was inferred from samples taken at other timepoints.

V lost 4 bases, J lost 2 bases, and 8 bases stayed unmatched. The CDR3 totals 15 residues. The V gene's germline CDR1 is SGHRS and CDR2 YFSETQ. TCRbeta libraries averaged about 40,773 productive templates per sample. The method was immunoSEQ multiplex PCR; TCRdb's version includes in-frame clones alone and lacks a portion of them. The sample consists of 35,000 to 50,000 clones, 80% to 85% of them appearing once. Comments on this clone: What it recognizes is unknown.

This sequence was found in a human donor with T large granular lymphocyte leukemia. Some clones in this sample may be carry-over from other donors' samples. This rearrangement joins TRBV5-1 to TRBJ1-2; 7 nucleotides align to TRBD1. Sequences were obtained from PBMCs. CDR3: CASSPSGRGNYGYTF. The CDR3 region has the DNA TGCGCCAGCAGCCCGTCCGGCAGGGGGAACTATGGCTACACCTTC.